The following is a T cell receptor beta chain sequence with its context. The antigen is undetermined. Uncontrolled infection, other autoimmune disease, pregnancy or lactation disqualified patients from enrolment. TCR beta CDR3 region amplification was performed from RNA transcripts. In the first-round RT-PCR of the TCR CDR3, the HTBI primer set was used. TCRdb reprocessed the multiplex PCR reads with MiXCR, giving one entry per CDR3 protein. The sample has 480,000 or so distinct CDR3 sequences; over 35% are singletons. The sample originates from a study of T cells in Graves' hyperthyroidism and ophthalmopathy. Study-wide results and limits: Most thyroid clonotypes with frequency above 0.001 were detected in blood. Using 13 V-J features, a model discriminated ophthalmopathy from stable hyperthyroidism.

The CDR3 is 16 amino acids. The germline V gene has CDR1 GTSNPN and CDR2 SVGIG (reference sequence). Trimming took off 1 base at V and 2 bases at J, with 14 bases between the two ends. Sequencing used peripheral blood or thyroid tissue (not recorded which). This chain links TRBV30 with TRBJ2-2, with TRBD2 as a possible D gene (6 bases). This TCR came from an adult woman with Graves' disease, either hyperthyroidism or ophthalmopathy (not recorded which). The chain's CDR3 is CAWSGPGGINTGELFF. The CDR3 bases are TGTGCCTGGAGTGGGCCCGGAGGGATTAACACCGGGGAGCTGTTTTTT.